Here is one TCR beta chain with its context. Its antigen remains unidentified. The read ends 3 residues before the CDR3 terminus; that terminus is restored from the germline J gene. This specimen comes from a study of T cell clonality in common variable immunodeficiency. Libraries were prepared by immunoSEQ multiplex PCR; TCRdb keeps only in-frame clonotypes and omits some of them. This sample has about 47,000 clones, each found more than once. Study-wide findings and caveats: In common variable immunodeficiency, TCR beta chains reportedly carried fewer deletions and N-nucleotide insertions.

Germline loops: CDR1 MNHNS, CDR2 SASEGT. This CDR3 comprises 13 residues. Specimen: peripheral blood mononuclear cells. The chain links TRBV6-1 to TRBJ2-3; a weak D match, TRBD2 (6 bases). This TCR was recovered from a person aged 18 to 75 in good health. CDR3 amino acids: CASSGDWGEPQYF. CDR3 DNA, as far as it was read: TGTGCCAGCAGTGGGGACTGGGGTGAGCCG.